Listed here are 3 T cell receptor beta chains from one sample, sequenced in a study of cytomegalovirus exposure and HLA in healthy donors. Researchers ran the PCR with 60 Vbeta and 13 Jbeta primers. Sequencing used immunoSEQ multiplex PCR; TCRdb keeps in-frame clones, though not all of them. The table lists hundreds of thousands of clones, around 83% of them singletons. Sequenced sample: PBMCs. These receptors all come from a girl between 5 and 17 years old in good health and CMV-seronegative.

J is TRBJ2-7 and V is TRBV7-2, with 10 bases lining up with TRBD2. CDR3 length: 18 residues. V shed 5 bases and J 0 bases; nucleotides not matched to a gene: 13. Germline V gives CDR1 SGHTA, CDR2 FQGNSA. CDR3 sequence (DNA): TGTGCCAGCAGCCGGGGAGGGGGGGCTAGCGGGAGCTCCTACGAGCAGTACTTC. Amino acids: CASSRGGGASGSSYEQYF.

CDR3: CASSKVVRAVTMAFF. The CDR3 region has the DNA TGTGCCAGCAGCAAAGTAGTAAGAGCGGTCACGATGGCTTTCTTT. The genes are TRBV21-1 and TRBJ1-1. TRBV21-1 is reported as a pseudogene. The CDR3 runs 15 residues.

The chain combines TRBV30 with TRBJ1-5; a possible D gene is TRBD1 (6 bases). The V end lost 1 base, the J end lost 3 bases, and 13 bases lay between the germline ends. Germline CDR1 is GTSNPN and CDR2 is SVGIG (reference sequence). This CDR3 comprises 15 residues. The CDR3 loop reads CAWSAPDRNNQPQHF. CDR3 in DNA: TGTGCCTGGAGTGCCCCGGACAGAAACAATCAGCCCCAGCATTTT.